The clone carrying this TCR beta chain has just a few counts. What it binds is not known. The entry originates in a study of cytomegalovirus exposure and HLA in healthy donors. The CDR3 has 15 amino acids. The V gene end was trimmed by 4 bases and the J gene end by 1 base; junction bases not matched to a gene: 4. Germline V gene data show CDR1 as SGHVS and CDR2 as FNYEAQ. The study, taken as a whole, reports: Follow-up analysis found HLA locus-dependent TCR association rates, highest for DRB1 and lowest for HLA-C.

The PCR had 60 Vbeta and 13 Jbeta primers. Profiling relied on immunoSEQ multiplex PCR, and the TCRdb table lists in-frame clones only, not all of them. The data contain over 140,000 clones, approximately 84% of them singletons. The receptor was isolated from a man aged 30 to 45 in good health and CMV-seropositive. The chain recombines TRBV7-6 with TRBJ1-1; 9 bases line up with TRBD1. The sequenced sample consisted of PBMCs. CDR3 bases: TGTGCCAGCAGCTGGGGACAGGGAAGGAACACTGAAGCTTTCTTT. Amino acids: CASSWGQGRNTEAFF.